The 11 T cell receptor beta chains listed next were all sequenced from one sample in a study of blood T cell repertoires in COVID-19. This table comes from immunoSEQ multiplex PCR, and its TCRdb copy is limited to in-frame clones, with some not included. This sample has around 300,000 clones; less than 90% occur once, and the top ten carry more than 10%. The sample taken for sequencing was peripheral blood. These receptor sequences come from a human donor in a cohort sampled during active COVID-19.

The V call is TRBV7-9, the J call TRBJ2-3; TRBD2 agrees at 7 bases. CDR1 is SEHNR, CDR2 FQNEAQ, per germline (reference sequence). V shed 5 bases and J 2 bases; nucleotides not matched to a gene: 7. CDR3 length: 15 residues. The CDR3 coding sequence is TGTGCCAGCAGCAACTTGGGAGGGGCCACAGATACGCAGTATTTT. The encoded protein is CASSNLGGATDTQYF.

The V and J genes are TRBV5-6 and TRBJ1-2; no clear D. The germline gives CDR1 SGHDT, CDR2 YYEEEE. The V end lost 3 bases, the J end lost 8 bases, and 11 bases lay between the germline ends. CDR3 length: 12 amino acids. CDR3 region: CASSWSGRGYTF. CDR3 in DNA: TGTGCCAGCAGCTGGAGTGGTAGAGGCTACACCTTC.

The rearrangement joins TRBV7-2 to TRBJ2-1; the match to TRBD2 covers 9 bases. This CDR3 contains 16 residues. Trimming took 6 bases from V and 12 from J; bases not matched to a gene: 18. Germline V lookup: CDR1 SGHTA, CDR2 FQGNSA. CDR3 sequence reads: CASSRDTGLAGVGQFF. The CDR3 coding sequence is TGTGCCAGCAGTCGAGACACGGGACTAGCAGGGGTGGGGCAGTTCTTC.

This chain connects TRBV2 to TRBJ1-4, with D uncertain. The germline CDR1 and CDR2 sequences are SNHLY and FYNNEI. V lost 4 bases, J lost 2 bases, and 11 bases lay in between. The length of the CDR3 is 15 residues. Here the CDR3 reads CASSVRRGTNEKLFF. Here the CDR3 DNA reads TGTGCCAGCAGTGTCCGGCGAGGCACTAATGAAAAACTGTTTTTT. The whole variable domain, filled in from reference TRBV2 and TRBJ1-4, reads EPEVTQTPSHQVTQMGQEVILRCVPISNHLYFYWYRQILGQKVEFLVSFYNNEISEKSEIFDDQFSVERPDGSNFTLKIRSTKLEDSAMYFCASSVRRGTNEKLFFGSGTQLSVL.

The V call is TRBV15, the J call TRBJ1-6; D is ambiguous. This CDR3 contains 16 residues. Germline CDR1 reads LNHNV; CDR2 reads YYDKDF (reference sequence). V was shortened by 5 bases and J by 0 bases, with 11 bases between the two germline ends. The CDR3 DNA follows: TGTGCCACCAGCTCATGGTCGAGCTCCTATAATTCACCCCTCCACTTT. Amino acid sequence: CATSSWSSSYNSPLHF.

This clone was detected once. DNA for the CDR3: TGTGCCAGCAGTTTAGGCAGGGGGTTGAGCACAGATACGCAGTATTTT. Its translation is CASSLGRGLSTDTQYF. The J gene is TRBJ2-3, the V gene TRBV28, with TRBD1 matching 7 bases. The CDR3 spans 16 residues. Germline-derived CDR1 and CDR2 are MDHEN and SYDVKM. The V and J ends lost 2 bases and 0 bases, in that order; junction bases with no gene match: 5.

This chain links TRBV6-2 or TRBV6-3 with TRBJ2-2, with D possibly TRBD2 on 5 matching bases. Germline CDR1 and CDR2: MNHEY and SVGEGT. This CDR3 spans 14 amino acids. Trimming took off 0 bases at V and 6 bases at J, with 8 bases between the two ends. CDR3 nucleotides: TGTGCCAGCAGTTACTCGGGAGTGGCCGGGGAGCTGTTTTTT. Its translation: CASSYSGVAGELFF.

This chain uses TRBV7-8 with TRBJ2-3; D unresolved. Germline CDR1 is SGHVS and CDR2 is FQNEAQ. The CDR3 contains 15 residues. V was cut by 1 base and J by 0 bases, with 8 bases left in between. The chain's CDR3 is CASSLDFSSTDTQYF. For the CDR3, the DNA is TGTGCCAGCAGCTTAGACTTCTCTAGCACAGATACGCAGTATTTT.

In this sample, this clone turned up once. This chain uses TRBV3-1 (or the pseudogene TRBV3-2) with TRBJ2-4; 7 nucleotides line up with TRBD2. This CDR3 region has 18 residues. Germline CDR1 reads LGHDT; CDR2 reads YNNKEL (reference sequence). The J segment lost 0 bases and the V segment lost 1 base, leaving 9 bases of the junction unmatched. The CDR3 region has the DNA TGTGCCAGCAGCCAAGGCGTACGGGGGGACTTAGCCAAAAACATTCAGTACTTC. It encodes CASSQGVRGDLAKNIQYF.

This chain uses TRBV5-1 with TRBJ2-6; 8 bases agree with TRBD1. The J segment lost 2 bases and the V segment lost 5 bases, leaving 6 bases of the junction unmatched. The CDR3 is made up of 16 amino acids. Germline values: CDR1 SGHRS, CDR2 YFSETQ. In DNA form, the CDR3 reads TGCGCCAGCAGGGACAGGGAAGAAGCTGGGGCCAACGTCCTGACTTTC. Protein: CASRDREEAGANVLTF.

Here the CDR3 reads CASDRQGSPNQPQHF. In DNA form, the CDR3 reads TGTGCCAGCGATAGACAGGGTAGTCCCAATCAGCCCCAGCATTTT. The chain uses TRBV2 and TRBJ1-5; 7 bases are shared with TRBD1. In germline, CDR1 is SNHLY, CDR2 FYNNEI. CDR3 length: 15 residues. V shed 8 bases and J 3 bases; nucleotides not matched to a gene: 10.